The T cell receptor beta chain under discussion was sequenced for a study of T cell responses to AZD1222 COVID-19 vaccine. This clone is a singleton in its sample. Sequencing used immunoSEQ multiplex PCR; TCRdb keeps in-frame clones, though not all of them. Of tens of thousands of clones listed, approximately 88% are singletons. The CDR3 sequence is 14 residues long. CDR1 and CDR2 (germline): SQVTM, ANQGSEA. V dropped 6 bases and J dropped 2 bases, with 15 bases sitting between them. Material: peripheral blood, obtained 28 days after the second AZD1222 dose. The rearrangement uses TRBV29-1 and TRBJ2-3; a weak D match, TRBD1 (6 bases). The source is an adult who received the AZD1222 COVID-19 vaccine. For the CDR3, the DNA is TGCAGCGTCGCCAGGGGCCAGGCCACAGATACGCAGTATTTT. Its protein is CSVARGQATDTQYF.